Presented here are 27 T cell receptor beta chains from one specimen sequenced in a study of Tregs in tolerant kidney transplant recipients. Produced via immunoSEQ multiplex PCR; TCRdb's table is partial and in-frame only. The repertoire holds 46,000 or so clones, with roughly 89% as singletons. The sequencing input was Tregs from blood. These receptors originate from a human donor in good health.

This clone showed up just a few times. The V gene is TRBV9, the J gene TRBJ2-3, with 7 bases lining up with TRBD2. Trimming removed 4 bases from V and 2 bases from J; junction bases left unmatched: 10. The length of the CDR3 is 16 residues. Germline CDR1 is SGDLS and CDR2 is YYNGEE. The CDR3 sequence is CASSFWGEGITDTQYF. CDR3 bases: TGTGCCAGCAGCTTTTGGGGGGAGGGTATCACAGATACGCAGTATTTT.

V is TRBV6-6 and J is TRBJ2-2; D may correspond to TRBD1 or TRBD2 (5 bases each). The V gene lost 6 bases and the J gene lost 0 bases, with 11 bases spanning the gap. Germline V gene lookup returns CDR1 MNHNY and CDR2 SVGAGI (reference sequence). The CDR3 is made up of 15 amino acids. The CDR3 DNA reads as TGTGCCAGCAGCCTGGGACCAGCGAACACCGGGGAGCTGTTTTTT. Its protein product is CASSLGPANTGELFF.

The rearrangement links TRBV10-2 to TRBJ1-5; D is possibly TRBD1 (6 bases). V was clipped by 0 bases and J by 6 bases, with 9 bases between them. CDR3 length equals 14 residues. CDR1 is WSHSY, CDR2 SAAADI, per germline. The CDR3 sequence is CASSESGGAQPQHF. The CDR3 nucleotides read TGCGCCAGCAGTGAGTCTGGGGGGGCTCAGCCCCAGCATTTT.

This chain links TRBV15 with TRBJ1-1; the D is unclear. Between the trimmed V and J ends, which lost 1 base and 4 bases, there was a span of 19 bases. CDR3 length: 17 amino acids. Germline V lookup: CDR1 LNHNV, CDR2 YYDKDF (reference sequence). CDR3 nucleotides: TGTGCCACCAGCAGAGGACGGTGGCGGGGATCCGGCACTGAAGCTTTCTTT. Encoded protein: CATSRGRWRGSGTEAFF. Complete variable domain (other parts from reference TRBV15 and TRBJ1-1): DAMVIQNPRYQVTQFGKPVTLSCSQTLNHNVMYWYQQKSSQAPKLLFHYYDKDFNNEADTPDNFQSRRPNTSFCFLDIRSPGLGDTAMYLCATSRGRWRGSGTEAFFGQGTRLTVV.

CDR3 nucleotides: TGTGCCAGCAGCTTACCGTTCCGGGACAGGGGGCCTACAGATACGCAGTATTTT. Protein sequence: CASSLPFRDRGPTDTQYF. The chain recombines TRBV11-2 with TRBJ2-3, with TRBD1 matching over 12 bases. CDR1 and CDR2 from the germline V gene are SGHAT and FQNNGV. V lost 2 bases to trimming and J lost 3 bases; unmatched junction nucleotides: 9. The CDR3 is 18 amino acids.

The chain carries TRBV6-1 and TRBJ1-3; possibly TRBD1 for D (6 bases). Germline lookup yields CDR1 MNHNS and CDR2 SASEGT. The ends were cut back, 8 bases at V and 4 bases at J, with 15 bases in the middle. The CDR3 covers 14 residues. The CDR3 region is CASSGGGGGNTIYF. The DNA for the CDR3 is TGTGCCAGCTCCGGGGGGGGCGGAGGAAACACCATATATTTT.

The V call is TRBV6-1, the J call TRBJ2-3; 10 nucleotides line up with TRBD1. This CDR3 comprises 15 residues. Looked up from germline, CDR1 is MNHNS and CDR2 is SASEGT. J lost 1 base, V lost 5 bases, and 3 bases had no gene match. CDR3 region: CASSPGTGGTDTQYF. CDR3 nucleotides: TGTGCCAGCAGTCCGGGGACAGGGGGCACAGATACGCAGTATTTT.

The rearrangement links TRBV1 to TRBJ2-7. TRBV1 is flagged as a pseudogene. The CDR3 covers 18 residues. This CDR3 is CTSSHPPRRTLGAYEQYF. The CDR3 nucleotides are TGCACCAGCAGCCACCCGCCGCGGCGGACCCTTGGGGCCTACGAGCAGTACTTC.

This chain uses TRBV7-9 with TRBJ1-5; TRBD1 aligns across 9 bases. J was trimmed by 6 bases and V by 4 bases; bases with no gene match: 7. Germline V gives CDR1 SEHNR, CDR2 FQNEAQ (reference sequence). The CDR3 runs 15 residues. The CDR3 coding sequence is TGTGCCAGCAGCTGGGGACAGGGTGGCGCTCAGCCCCAGCATTTT. Translated, it gives CASSWGQGGAQPQHF.

The J gene is TRBJ1-6, the V gene TRBV30; D call uncertain. The CDR3 length is 12 residues. Germline V gene lookup returns CDR1 GTSNPN and CDR2 SVGIG (reference sequence). V was cut by 4 bases and J by 7 bases, with 8 bases left in between. In DNA, the CDR3 is TGTGCCTGGAATCGTTGGAATTCACCCCTCCACTTT. It encodes CAWNRWNSPLHF.

J is TRBJ1-6 and V is TRBV5-1, with D unclear. The germline gives CDR1 SGHRS, CDR2 YFSETQ. The CDR3 length is 17 residues. Between the trimmed V and J ends, which lost 2 bases and 0 bases, there was a span of 12 bases. CDR3: CASSLQPRSSYNSPLHF. The CDR3 region has the DNA TGCGCCAGCAGCTTACAGCCGAGGAGCTCCTATAATTCACCCCTCCACTTT.

This clone has just one count. This chain joins TRBV7-8 and TRBJ2-1, with a weak D call TRBD2 (6 bases). The V gene's germline CDR1 is SGHVS and CDR2 FQNEAQ. There are 16 residues in the CDR3. V shed 2 bases and J shed 4 bases, with 15 bases lying between them. CDR3 amino acids: CASSLIPSDFYNEQFF. The CDR3 region has the DNA TGTGCCAGCAGCTTAATCCCTAGCGACTTTTACAATGAGCAGTTCTTC. Based on the CDR3 plus reference TRBV7-8 and TRBJ2-1, the full variable domain is GAGVSQSPRYKVAKRGQDVALRCDPISGHVSLFWYQQALGQGPEFLTYFQNEAQLDKSGLPSDRFFAERPEGSVSTLKIQRTQQEDSAVYLCASSLIPSDFYNEQFFGPGTRLTVL.

With respect to this clone: Germline is not matched at one junction end, which may reflect a read error. The chain carries TRBV7-7 and TRBJ2-7; 13 nucleotides align to TRBD2. The germline V gene encodes CDR1 SSHAT and CDR2 FNYEAQ (reference sequence). The CDR3 runs to 15 residues. The DNA for the CDR3 is TGTGCTAGCAGCCCAACTAGCGGGGGGGCGGGCGAGCAGTACTTC. It is translated as CASSPTSGGAGEQYF.

The chain links TRBV5-1 to TRBJ1-1, with a possible D match to TRBD1 (6 bases). There are 15 residues in the CDR3. V was trimmed by 1 base and J by 0 bases, leaving 10 bases between them. CDR1 is SGHRS, CDR2 YFSETQ, per germline. The CDR3 DNA sequence: TGCGCCAGCAGCTTGCGCCCAGGGGTGAACACTGAAGCTTTCTTT. Protein product: CASSLRPGVNTEAFF.

The chain employs TRBV27 and TRBJ2-1; the D gene is possibly TRBD1 (5 bases). CDR1 and CDR2 from the germline V gene are MNHEY and SMNVEV (reference sequence). The CDR3 spans 15 residues. Trimming stripped 1 base from V and 3 bases from J, with 10 bases between. The CDR3 DNA reads as TGTGCCAGCAGTTTATGGCCTAGGGGCTACAATGAGCAGTTCTTC. Its protein product is CASSLWPRGYNEQFF.

This clone was found once. The chain is built from TRBV29-1 and TRBJ1-5; D unclear. The CDR3 spans 13 residues. V lost 4 bases and J lost 1, with 8 bases in between. Germline CDR1 reads SQVTM; CDR2 reads ANQGSEA. The CDR3 is CSVVETSNQPQHF. The CDR3 nucleotides read TGCAGCGTTGTTGAGACCAGCAATCAGCCCCAGCATTTT.

This chain connects TRBV6-5 to TRBJ1-2, with unresolved D. V lost 4 bases and J 7 bases, leaving 16 bases between the germline ends. Germline CDR1 reads MNHEY; CDR2 reads SVGAGI. This CDR3 is 14 amino acids long. The CDR3 here is CASSSHVEISGYTF. In DNA form, the CDR3 reads TGTGCCAGCAGTTCTCATGTGGAAATCTCTGGCTACACCTTC.

The chain links TRBV19 to TRBJ1-1; 10 bases agree with TRBD1. The CDR3 runs to 15 residues. Germline V gives CDR1 LNHDA, CDR2 SQIVND (reference sequence). V was clipped by 6 bases and J by 4 bases; unmatched bases: 8. The CDR3 DNA follows: TGTGCCAGTAGAAACTACGGGACAGGGGCCACTGAAGCTTTCTTT. Amino acids: CASRNYGTGATEAFF.

This clone ranks as medium-sized. V and J are TRBV7-8 and TRBJ2-7; D unclear. This CDR3 has 11 residues. The V gene's germline CDR1 is SGHVS and CDR2 FQNEAQ. The V end was cut by 6 bases, the J end by 9 bases, with 12 bases between. CDR3 loop: CASSQSAGQYF. CDR3 DNA sequence: TGTGCCAGCAGTCAGTCGGCTGGGCAGTACTTC. Complete variable domain (other parts from reference TRBV7-8 and TRBJ2-7): GAGVSQSPRYKVAKRGQDVALRCDPISGHVSLFWYQQALGQGPEFLTYFQNEAQLDKSGLPSDRFFAERPEGSVSTLKIQRTQQEDSAVYLCASSQSAGQYFGPGTRLTVT.

This clone was found once. This sequence joins TRBV5-8 and TRBJ1-1; D uncertain. Trimming shortened V by 4 bases and J by 4 bases, and 14 bases separated the two germline ends. The CDR3 covers 14 residues. CDR1 and CDR2 (germline): SGHTS, YDEGEE. For the CDR3, the DNA is TGTGCCAGCAGCCTCGGGGAAGACGTCACTGAAGCTTTCTTT. It encodes CASSLGEDVTEAFF.

The V and J genes are TRBV5-1 and TRBJ1-2; D uncertain. The V gene's germline CDR1 is SGHRS and CDR2 YFSETQ. Trimming pared 0 bases from V and 0 bases from J, leaving 6 bases between. There are 14 residues in the CDR3. CDR3: CASSLELPNYGYTF. CDR3 DNA sequence: TGCGCCAGCAGCTTGGAACTTCCTAACTATGGCTACACCTTC.

J is TRBJ1-2 and V is TRBV19; D gene ambiguous. V was trimmed by 3 bases and J by 3 bases, leaving 5 bases between them. The V gene's germline CDR1 is LNHDA and CDR2 SQIVND (reference sequence). CDR3 size: 12 residues. This CDR3 reads CASSMWDYGYTF. For the CDR3, the DNA is TGTGCCAGTAGTATGTGGGACTATGGCTACACCTTC.

The rearrangement joins TRBV5-5 to TRBJ2-7; 7 bases are shared with TRBD1. Germline V lookup: CDR1 SGHKS, CDR2 YYEKEE (reference sequence). V trimming: 7 bases; J trimming: 1 base; junction bases outside the gene matches: 8. This CDR3 contains 14 residues. CDR3 protein: CASSTVDRSYEQYF. In DNA form, the CDR3 reads TGTGCCAGCTCGACGGTGGACAGGTCCTACGAGCAGTACTTC.

The genes are TRBV11-3 and TRBJ2-7; a weak D match, TRBD1 (5 bases). Germline loops: CDR1 SGHNT, CDR2 YENEEA. The CDR3 extends over 13 amino acids. The V end was cut by 4 bases, the J end by 6 bases, with 13 bases between. This CDR3 is CASSSQGKPEQYF. DNA for the CDR3: TGTGCCAGCAGCTCTCAGGGAAAACCCGAGCAGTACTTC. The full variable domain, rest sourced from reference TRBV11-3 and TRBJ2-7, is EAGVVQSPRYKIIEKKQPVAFWCNPISGHNTLYWYLQNLGQGPELLIRYENEEAVDDSQLPKDRFSAERLKGVDSTLKIQPAELGDSAVYLCASSSQGKPEQYFGPGTRLTVT.

The CDR3 is CASSTLAGVSNEQFF. CDR3 DNA sequence: TGTGCCAGCAGCACACTAGCGGGGGTTTCGAATGAGCAGTTCTTC. The genes are TRBV28 and TRBJ2-1; 11 bases map to TRBD2. Germline-derived CDR1 and CDR2 are MDHEN and SYDVKM. V lost 6 bases, J lost 7 bases, and 8 bases stayed unmatched. This CDR3 has 15 residues.

This clone was observed a few times. The rearrangement joins TRBV19 to TRBJ1-6, with D tentatively TRBD1 (5 bases). There are 12 residues in the CDR3. The germline gives CDR1 LNHDA, CDR2 SQIVND (reference sequence). Trimming took 1 base from V and 13 from J, leaving 8 bases between them. The CDR3 nucleotides read TGTGCCAGTAGTATAGCGGGGGGGCCCCTCCACTTT. This encodes CASSIAGGPLHF.

V usage is TRBV29-1 and J usage is TRBJ1-2; TRBD1 matches at 9 bases. Germline V lookup: CDR1 SQVTM, CDR2 ANQGSEA. Losses at the gene ends were 5 bases for V and 8 bases for J; bases not matched to a gene: 9. This CDR3 spans 13 amino acids. The CDR3 loop is CSVPSTGGKGYTF. CDR3 DNA sequence: TGCAGCGTTCCTTCGACAGGGGGGAAAGGCTACACCTTC.